The clone carrying this T cell receptor beta chain was detected many times. What it recognizes is unknown. V shed 3 bases and J 2 bases; nucleotides not matched to a gene: 1. The CDR3 loop spans 14 amino acids. CDR1 and CDR2 (germline): SGHTA, FQGNSA. The source of the sample is a study of response to subunit inactivated influenza vaccine. Study-wide points: It was suggested by the authors that few new T cells are recruited by each seasonal influenza vaccination.

Each CDR3 protein is one row after TCRdb ran MiXCR on the RT-PCR reads. The table includes some 600,000 distinct CDR3 sequences, approximately 14% detected once. The rearrangement links TRBV7-2 to TRBJ1-3; 7 positions match TRBD1. Sample: PBMCs from blood, taken 14 to 15 days before vaccination. This sequence originates from a man aged 45-60 years who received an inactivated influenza vaccine. The CDR3 nucleotides are TGTGCCAGCAGCTTGACAGGGCCTGGAAACACCATATATTTT. Translation: CASSLTGPGNTIYF.